A single sample gave rise to the 25 T cell receptor beta chains below, sequenced in a study of blood T cells in healthy people across ages. Combining a sample-barcoded 5' primer with a J-beta primer mix, a second PCR ran for roughly 6 to 12 cycles. TCRdb analysed the 5' RACE reads with MiXCR anew, one entry per CDR3 protein. Of under 2,000,000 distinct CDR3 sequences in the sample, about 50% are singletons; the top ten hold approximately 2.1%. Material for sequencing was blood. The receptors stem from a woman in her thirties or forties in good health.

This sequence joins TRBV6-1 and TRBJ2-1; a weak D match, TRBD2 (5 bases). The V end lost 8 bases, the J end lost 5 bases, and 19 bases lay between the germline ends. This CDR3 has 15 residues. Per germline, CDR1 MNHNS and CDR2 SASEGT. This CDR3 is CASGPDSNYNNEQFF. The CDR3, as DNA: TGTGCCAGCGGTCCGGACTCCAACTACAACAATGAGCAGTTCTTC.

V gene TRBV6-5 combines with J gene TRBJ1-1; unclear D gene. CDR1 MNHEY and CDR2 SVGAGI come from the germline V gene. V was cut by 6 bases and J by 8 bases, with 19 bases left in between. The CDR3 runs 14 residues. The CDR3 DNA follows: TGTGCCAGCAGAGCCTCAGCCCCATTAGACGAAGCTTTCTTT. Amino acid sequence: CASRASAPLDEAFF.

The V call is TRBV27, the J call TRBJ2-4; D ambiguous. Germline CDR1 reads MNHEY; CDR2 reads SMNVEV (reference sequence). Trimming removed 6 bases from V and 2 bases from J, with 11 bases in between. The CDR3 totals 14 residues. This CDR3 is CASSPGTSKNIQYF. The CDR3 DNA sequence: TGTGCCAGCAGCCCTGGAACATCCAAAAACATTCAGTACTTC.

The gene calls are TRBV5-1 and TRBJ2-1, with 8 bases matching TRBD1. There are 15 residues in the CDR3. Germline-derived CDR1 and CDR2 are SGHRS and YFSETQ. J lost 10 bases, V lost 0 bases, and 9 bases had no gene match. As DNA, the CDR3 is TGCGCCAGCAGCTTGGTTCAGGGGGCGTCTTACGAGCAGTTCTTC. Protein sequence: CASSLVQGASYEQFF.

The chain employs TRBV6-6 and TRBJ2-5, with 13 bases lining up with TRBD2. CDR3 size: 16 residues. Germline CDR1 is MNHNY and CDR2 is SVGAGI (reference sequence). The ends lost 6 bases at V and 1 base at J; junction bases unmatched: 5. The CDR3 here is CASSHGLAGAQETQYF. CDR3 DNA sequence: TGTGCCAGCAGCCACGGACTAGCGGGGGCCCAAGAGACCCAGTACTTC.

In this sample, this clonotype turned up a few times. The chain employs TRBV4-2 and TRBJ1-2; D ambiguous. Trimming took off 1 base at V and 4 bases at J, with 13 bases between the two ends. The CDR3 covers 15 residues. Germline-derived CDR1 and CDR2 are LGHNA and YNFKEQ. CDR3 sequence (DNA): TGTGCCAGCAGCCAAGCCCAGTCGACTGGCTATGGCTACACCTTC. It is translated as CASSQAQSTGYGYTF.

The chain recombines TRBV20-1 with TRBJ2-1; 13 nucleotides align to TRBD2. V was pared by 2 bases and J by 9 bases, with 7 bases of the junction left unmatched. The CDR3 spans 15 residues. Germline CDR1 is DFQATT and CDR2 is SNEGSKA (reference sequence). The CDR3 sequence: CSARSGLAGLSEQFF. The CDR3 DNA sequence: TGCAGTGCTAGATCGGGACTAGCGGGGTTGAGTGAGCAGTTCTTC.

This clonotype came up a few times. The chain combines TRBV6-5 with TRBJ1-2; 10 bases are shared with TRBD1. V was clipped by 2 bases and J by 4 bases; unmatched bases: 1. The germline V gene has CDR1 MNHEY and CDR2 SVGAGI. This CDR3 is built from 14 residues. In DNA form, the CDR3 reads TGTGCCAGCAGTTACGGGGACAGGGGCTATGGCTACACCTTC. This encodes CASSYGDRGYGYTF.

This clonotype showed up just a few times. The rearrangement links TRBV4-1 to TRBJ2-1, with a possible D match to TRBD1 (6 bases). The V end lost 1 base, the J end lost 14 bases, and 15 bases lay between the germline ends. The CDR3 is made up of 13 amino acids. Per germline, CDR1 MGHRA and CDR2 YSYEKL. The CDR3 reads CASSQVVGAAKFF. The CDR3 DNA sequence: TGCGCCAGCAGCCAAGTTGTGGGGGCTGCGAAGTTCTTC.

The chain combines TRBV4-3 with TRBJ2-5, with D perhaps TRBD2 (6 bases). The J call may be wrong; the DNA end is better matched by TRBJ2-7. This CDR3 region has 17 residues. CDR1 is LGHNA and CDR2 is YSLEER in the germline V gene. The CDR3 sequence: CASSPSRTGQGGDEQYF. The CDR3 bases are TGCGCCAGCAGCCCTTCACGGACGGGCCAGGGAGGCGACGAGCAGTACTTC.

This clonotype was recorded a few times. The rearrangement links TRBV20-1 to TRBJ1-2, with no clear D. Between the trimmed V and J ends, which lost 3 bases and 4 bases, there was a span of 15 bases. The germline V gene has CDR1 DFQATT and CDR2 SNEGSKA (reference sequence). CDR3 length: 14 residues. This chain's CDR3 is CSASARRASYGYTF. In nucleotides, the CDR3 is TGCAGTGCTAGTGCTAGACGGGCTTCCTATGGCTACACCTTC.

This clonotype was detected ten times or more. The V call is TRBV29-1, the J call TRBJ2-1; D is uncertain. This CDR3 has 12 residues. V dropped 4 bases and J dropped 6 bases, with 10 bases sitting between them. Per the germline V gene, CDR1 is SQVTM and CDR2 is ANQGSEA. This CDR3 reads CSVVSRFNEQFF. The CDR3 nucleotides read TGCAGCGTTGTCAGCCGATTCAATGAGCAGTTCTTC.

The table lists this clonotype with a few counts. V gene TRBV20-1 combines with J gene TRBJ2-3; TRBD2 is a possible D gene (7 bases). The germline V gene has CDR1 DFQATT and CDR2 SNEGSKA (reference sequence). Trimming took 6 bases from V and 5 from J, leaving 15 bases between them. The CDR3 runs to 13 residues. The CDR3 coding sequence is TGCAGTGCATTGGGGGGGGCGGAAGATACGCAGTATTTT. Translation: CSALGGAEDTQYF.

The rearrangement links TRBV5-1 to TRBJ2-3; D is undetermined. This CDR3 has 12 residues. Looked up from germline, CDR1 is SGHRS and CDR2 is YFSETQ. Deletions cut 6 bases from V and 6 bases from J, with 11 bases between. The CDR3 loop reads CASNFSIDTQYF. CDR3 coding DNA: TGCGCCAGCAACTTCTCGATTGATACGCAGTATTTT. Using reference TRBV5-1 and TRBJ2-3 for the parts outside the CDR3, the full variable domain is KAGVTQTPRYLIKTRGQQVTLSCSPISGHRSVSWYQQTPGQGLQFLFEYFSETQRNKGNFPGRFSGRQFSNSRSEMNVSTLELGDSALYLCASNFSIDTQYFGPGTRLTVL.

The CDR3: CASSSPRGGSDEKLFF. For the CDR3, the DNA is TGCGCCAGCAGCTCACCGAGGGGGGGATCAGATGAAAAACTGTTTTTT. V is TRBV5-1 and J is TRBJ1-4; D may be TRBD1 (6 bases). Germline V gives CDR1 SGHRS, CDR2 YFSETQ. V was pared by 3 bases and J by 6 bases, with 18 bases between. The CDR3 has 16 residues. Looking up the rest from reference TRBV5-1 and TRBJ1-4 gives the full variable domain: KAGVTQTPRYLIKTRGQQVTLSCSPISGHRSVSWYQQTPGQGLQFLFEYFSETQRNKGNFPGRFSGRQFSNSRSEMNVSTLELGDSALYLCASSSPRGGSDEKLFFGSGTQLSVL.

The rearrangement uses TRBV7-9 and TRBJ1-2; D is undetermined. V dropped 5 bases and J dropped 6 bases, with 16 bases sitting between them. From germline, CDR1 is SEHNR and CDR2 FQNEAQ (reference sequence). The CDR3 is made up of 14 amino acids. CDR3 DNA: TGTGCCAGCAGCACTGGGCCTGGGGTAGATGGCTACACCTTC. It specifies CASSTGPGVDGYTF.

The chain employs TRBV20-1 and TRBJ1-5; 9 bases match TRBD1. J was trimmed by 4 bases and V by 0 bases; bases with no gene match: 7. This CDR3 has 16 residues. Germline V gene lookup returns CDR1 DFQATT and CDR2 SNEGSKA (reference sequence). The CDR3 coding sequence is TGCAGTGCTAGAGATACAGCGACAGGGGGGAATCAGCCCCAGCATTTT. Translation gives CSARDTATGGNQPQHF.

This clonotype occurred a few times. The V call is TRBV2, the J call TRBJ1-2; the D is unclear. The germline CDR1 and CDR2 sequences are SNHLY and FYNNEI. Trimming pared 2 bases from V and 4 bases from J, leaving 11 bases between. CDR3 size: 14 residues. In DNA, the CDR3 is TGTGCCAGCAGTGAAAGTGGGGTGGGCTATGGCTACACCTTC. Its protein is CASSESGVGYGYTF.

The J gene is TRBJ1-1, the V gene TRBV27, with D unclear. The length of the CDR3 is 13 residues. Germline loops: CDR1 MNHEY, CDR2 SMNVEV (reference sequence). V gave up 7 bases and J gave up 0 bases, with 9 bases separating them. The CDR3 region has the DNA TGTGCCAGCAATATGTACATGAACACTGAAGCTTTCTTT. Translation gives CASNMYMNTEAFF.

CDR3 sequence: CASTRDIIDNEQYF. Written as DNA, the CDR3 is TGTGCCAGCACCCGGGACATAATCGACAATGAGCAGTACTTC. V is TRBV7-2 and J is TRBJ2-7; perhaps TRBD1 as D (6 bases). V gave up 7 bases and J gave up 7 bases, with 20 bases separating them. The CDR3 has 14 residues. Germline lookup yields CDR1 SGHTA and CDR2 FQGNSA. Variable domain in full (rest from reference TRBV7-2 and TRBJ2-7): GAGVSQSPSNKVTEKGKDVELRCDPISGHTALYWYRQSLGQGLEFLIYFQGNSAPDKSGLPSDRFSAERTGGSVSTLTIQRTQQEDSAVYLCASTRDIIDNEQYFGPGTRLTVT.

The gene calls are TRBV14 and TRBJ2-1, with TRBD2 matching over 9 bases. The CDR3 is 16 residues long. Germline V CDR1 and CDR2: SGHDN, FVKESK. The junction had 10 bases not matched to a gene; V was cut back by 7 bases and J by 3 bases. This chain's CDR3 is CASTKGGRALYNEQFF. CDR3 sequence (DNA): TGTGCCAGCACGAAGGGCGGGAGGGCCCTCTACAATGAGCAGTTCTTC.

This clonotype was observed a handful of times. V and J are TRBV20-1 and TRBJ2-7, with D unresolved. V gave up 7 bases and J gave up 2 bases, with 15 bases separating them. Germline V gene data show CDR1 as DFQATT and CDR2 as SNEGSKA (reference sequence). The CDR3 is made up of 13 amino acids. In DNA form, the CDR3 reads TGCAGTGTCACCGCCGGGTACCCCTACGAGCAGTACTTC. Translation: CSVTAGYPYEQYF.

This clonotype was detected only once. J is TRBJ2-7 and V is TRBV4-2; 9 bases line up with TRBD2. The CDR3 covers 18 residues. Per germline, CDR1 LGHNA and CDR2 YNFKEQ. Trimming at V came to 4 bases and at J to 0 bases, leaving 13 bases not matched to a gene. CDR3 residues: CASSRGGRAGGTSYEQYF. CDR3 DNA sequence: TGTGCCAGCAGCCGTGGGGGACGAGCGGGGGGCACCTCCTACGAGCAGTACTTC.

The table lists this clonotype with a few counts. The chain recombines TRBV7-2 with TRBJ2-1, with D possibly TRBD1 on 6 matching bases. The CDR3 loop spans 18 amino acids. With 2 bases removed from V and 0 bases from J, the gap between germline ends came to 17 bases. Germline V lookup: CDR1 SGHTA, CDR2 FQGNSA. CDR3 coding DNA: TGTGCCAGCAGCTTAAACCCAGCAGGGGCTACCTCCTACAATGAGCAGTTCTTC. It encodes CASSLNPAGATSYNEQFF. Supplemented by reference TRBV7-2 and TRBJ2-1, the full variable domain reads GAGVSQSPSNKVTEKGKDVELRCDPISGHTALYWYRQSLGQGLEFLIYFQGNSAPDKSGLPSDRFSAERTGGSVSTLTIQRTQQEDSAVYLCASSLNPAGATSYNEQFFGPGTRLTVL.

V gene TRBV29-1 combines with J gene TRBJ2-3; 10 positions agree with TRBD2. With 5 bases clipped from V and 6 bases from J, the junction kept 8 bases outside the gene matches. The germline CDR1 and CDR2 sequences are SQVTM and ANQGSEA. This CDR3 has 14 residues. This chain's CDR3 is CSVFDSGGADTQYF. CDR3 DNA sequence: TGCAGCGTTTTTGACAGCGGGGGGGCTGATACGCAGTATTTT.